These 19 T cell receptor beta chains share one sample of origin, sequenced in a study of Graves' ophthalmopathy and Graves' hyperthyroidism. TCR beta CDR3 amplification used RNA transcripts. An initial RT-PCR round employing HTBI primers preceded a second-round multiplex PCR. TCRdb re-analysed the multiplex PCR reads in MiXCR, keeping a single row per CDR3 protein. The table includes about 1.2 million distinct CDR3 sequences, 35% to 40% detected once. The sample was peripheral blood or thyroid tissue (not recorded which). These receptors were obtained from an adult man with Graves' hyperthyroidism.

This clonotype was recorded a few times. At one end, the junction sequence differs from germline, possibly due to a read error. This rearrangement joins TRBV10-2 to TRBJ2-5, with D unclear. CDR1 and CDR2 from the germline V gene are WSHSY and SAAADI. The CDR3 has 14 residues. This CDR3 is CASSFGRFRETQYF. The CDR3 DNA reads as TGTGCCAGCAGCTTCGGACGGTTCCGGGAGACCCAGTACTTC.

The genes are TRBV20-1 and TRBJ2-2; 7 bases line up with TRBD2. This CDR3 contains 17 residues. V gave up 1 base and J gave up 4 bases; unmatched junction bases: 12. Per germline, CDR1 DFQATT and CDR2 SNEGSKA (reference sequence). In DNA form, the CDR3 reads TGCAGTGCTAGAGTTGCAGCGGGGAGCCTTAGCACCGGGGAGCTGTTTTTT. Translation gives CSARVAAGSLSTGELFF.

This clonotype was detected only a few times. The chain joins TRBV7-3 to TRBJ2-7, with D uncertain. The CDR3 spans 14 residues. Trimming removed 5 bases at V and 2 bases at J, with 13 bases between. Germline CDR1 and CDR2: SGHTA and FQGTGA. CDR3 loop: CASSLEPGAYEQYF. DNA for the CDR3: TGTGCCAGCAGCCTCGAACCAGGAGCCTACGAGCAGTACTTC.

The gene calls are TRBV12-3 or TRBV12-4 and TRBJ1-2, with 9 bases identical to TRBD1. The CDR3 spans 15 residues. Trimming cost V 5 bases and J 4 bases; bases outside gene matches: 8. CDR3 sequence: CASSAGQGTPYGYTF. In nucleotides, the CDR3 is TGTGCCAGCAGTGCCGGACAGGGGACACCCTATGGCTACACCTTC.

The chain has TRBV7-2 and TRBJ2-5; 8 bases are a match to TRBD1. This CDR3 has 15 residues. J lost 0 bases, V lost 9 bases, and 9 bases had no gene match. Germline values: CDR1 SGHTA, CDR2 FQGNSA. The CDR3 region has the DNA TGTGCCAGTACCAGGGGGGACAGGTACCAAGAGACCCAGTACTTC. Translated, it gives CASTRGDRYQETQYF.

This clonotype has just a few counts. The chain carries TRBV6-2 or TRBV6-3 and TRBJ2-7; the match to TRBD2 covers 8 bases. Germline CDR1 MNHEY, CDR2 SVGEGT. J gave up 4 bases and V 5 bases, and 7 bases lay outside the gene matches. The CDR3 runs to 14 residues. The CDR3 region is CASSPLGLAYEQYF. CDR3 DNA sequence: TGTGCCAGCAGTCCCCTCGGACTAGCTTACGAGCAGTACTTC.

This chain connects TRBV19 to TRBJ1-6, with D unresolved. Trimming cost V 9 bases and J 0 bases, with 24 bases left between them. CDR1 is LNHDA, CDR2 SQIVND, per germline (reference sequence). This CDR3 has 19 residues. This CDR3 reads CASSPEGTEISSYNSPLHF. The CDR3 coding sequence is TGTGCCAGCAGCCCCGAAGGCACAGAAATTAGCTCCTATAATTCACCCCTCCACTTT.

Only one count was recorded for this clonotype. This may come from a read error, since a much larger clone is one base off. The chain uses TRBV5-6 and TRBJ1-2; D uncertain. The CDR3 has 15 residues. Germline CDR1 reads SGHDT; CDR2 reads YYEEEE. CDR3 protein: CTSSLPAGGRNGYTF. CDR3 sequence (DNA): TGTACCAGCAGCCTACCGGCAGGCGGAAGGAATGGCTACACCTTC. Full variable domain (remainder filled in from reference TRBV5-6 and TRBJ1-2): DAGVTQSPTHLIKTRGQQVTLRCSPKSGHDTVSWYQQALGQGPQFIFQYYEEEERQRGNFPDRFSGHQFPNYSSELNVNALLLGDSALYLCTSSLPAGGRNGYTFGSGTRLTVV.

This clonotype was counted only a few times. The chain employs TRBV15 and TRBJ2-7; 11 bases map to TRBD1. The CDR3 has 18 residues. CDR1 LNHNV and CDR2 YYDKDF come from the germline V gene (reference sequence). After removal of 1 base from V and 3 bases from J, the junction contained 11 bases not matched to a gene. CDR3 nucleotide sequence: TGTGCCACCAGCAGAGTCATTGGACAGGGGGCTCCTCTCTACGAGCAGTACTTC. Protein product: CATSRVIGQGAPLYEQYF. Full variable domain (outside the CDR3, taken from reference TRBV15 and TRBJ2-7): DAMVIQNPRYQVTQFGKPVTLSCSQTLNHNVMYWYQQKSSQAPKLLFHYYDKDFNNEADTPDNFQSRRPNTSFCFLDIRSPGLGDTAMYLCATSRVIGQGAPLYEQYFGPGTRLTVT.

This clonotype came up many times. The CDR3 nucleotides are TGTGCCACCGCGGTGCAGGACTACGAGCAGTACTTC. Translation: CATAVQDYEQYF. The genes are TRBV7-9 and TRBJ2-7; no reliable D call. The CDR3 extends over 12 amino acids. V was pared by 10 bases and J by 3 bases, with 13 bases between. CDR1 is SEHNR, CDR2 FQNEAQ, per germline (reference sequence).

Ten or more counts support this clonotype. The chain couples TRBV12-3 or TRBV12-4 to TRBJ2-7, with a tentative D call TRBD2 (5 bases). Trimming cost V 2 bases and J 5 bases, with 13 bases left between them. This CDR3 is built from 14 residues. The CDR3 DNA reads as TGTGCCAGCAGTTTACCCCGGGTGCGGGACGAGCAGTACTTC. It specifies CASSLPRVRDEQYF.

This clonotype was picked up many times. The rearrangement joins TRBV14 to TRBJ1-2, with D perhaps TRBD1 (5 bases). This CDR3 contains 15 residues. Trimming took off 2 bases at V and 2 bases at J, with 12 bases between the two ends. Per the germline V gene, CDR1 is SGHDN and CDR2 is FVKESK. The CDR3 sequence: CASSQTPGRNYGYTF. DNA of the CDR3: TGTGCCAGCAGCCAAACACCGGGACGGAACTATGGCTACACCTTC.

This clonotype appeared many times. The V and J genes are TRBV5-1 and TRBJ1-2; D uncertain. CDR3 length: 14 residues. V gave up 1 base and J gave up 0 bases, with 7 bases separating them. CDR1 is SGHRS, CDR2 YFSETQ, per germline. CDR3: CASSLQFTNYGYTF. The CDR3 DNA sequence: TGCGCCAGCAGCTTGCAGTTTACTAACTATGGCTACACCTTC.

Remarks on this clonotype: A much larger clone lies one base from this, so it may be a read error. V usage is TRBV20-1 and J usage is TRBJ1-1, with D unclear. The CDR3 contains 11 residues. Germline V gene sequence: CDR1 DFQATT, CDR2 SNEGSKA (reference sequence). The CDR3 sequence is CSAPARPETFF. The CDR3 nucleotides read TGCAGTGCTCCCGCTCGGCCTGAAACTTTCTTT.

V usage is TRBV15 and J usage is TRBJ1-1; tentative D call: TRBD1 (5 bases). Between the trimmed V and J ends, which lost 0 bases and 0 bases, there was a span of 11 bases. Per germline, CDR1 LNHNV and CDR2 YYDKDF (reference sequence). The length of the CDR3 is 16 residues. CDR3 DNA: TGTGCCACCAGCAGAGATCTAGGGGCACTGAACACTGAAGCTTTCTTT. This encodes CATSRDLGALNTEAFF.

In this sample, this clonotype turned up once. One base away lies a much larger clone, so this may be a sequencing read error. The chain is built from TRBV7-6 and TRBJ1-5; weak D call: TRBD1 (5 bases). The CDR3 sequence is 15 residues long. CDR1 SGHVS and CDR2 FNYEAQ come from the germline V gene. V was cut by 0 bases and J by 6 bases, with 12 bases left in between. Here the CDR3 reads CASSLARAGGQPQHF. In DNA form, the CDR3 reads TGTGCCAGCAGCTTAGCCAGGGCGGGGGGTCAGCCCCAGCATTTT. Using reference TRBV7-6 and TRBJ1-5 for the parts outside the CDR3, the full variable domain is GAGVSQSPRYKVTKRGQDVALRCDPISGHVSLYWYRQALGQGPEFLTYFNYEAQQDKSGLPNDRFSAERPEGSISTLTIQRTEQRDSAMYRCASSLARAGGQPQHFGDGTRLSIL.

Points on this clonotype: With a much larger clone just one base away, this may be a read error. CDR3 protein: CATSSRPDRDRGGEAQYF. CDR3 nucleotides: TGTGCCACCAGTTCTCGCCCTGACCGGGACAGGGGTGGAGAGGCCCAGTACTTC. The chain recombines TRBV24-1 with TRBJ2-5, with TRBD1 matching 10 bases. The CDR3 extends over 18 amino acids. CDR1 KGHDR and CDR2 SFDVKD come from the germline V gene.

This clonotype was observed many times. The chain is built from TRBV7-2 and TRBJ1-5; D uncertain. From germline, CDR1 is SGHTA and CDR2 FQGNSA. Trimming cost V 2 bases and J 7 bases, with 12 bases left between them. The CDR3 covers 14 residues. CDR3 DNA sequence: TGTGCCAGCAGCTTAACGGGGTTGTCCCAGCCCCAGCATTTT. Translated: CASSLTGLSQPQHF.

This chain uses TRBV6-1 with TRBJ2-7, with D tentatively TRBD2 (5 bases). Trimming pared 5 bases from V and 0 bases from J, leaving 17 bases between. The CDR3 extends over 16 amino acids. Germline values: CDR1 MNHNS, CDR2 SASEGT. The CDR3 loop reads CASSFPPGVPSYEQYF. The CDR3 nucleotides read TGTGCCAGCAGTTTTCCCCCCGGGGTACCCTCCTACGAGCAGTACTTC.